Listed below are T cell receptor beta chains from one sample, sequenced in a study of CD8+ T cells in alopecia areata. Only in-frame clones appear in the TCRdb table, and some are missing; sequencing was by immunoSEQ multiplex PCR. The repertoire consists of over 100,000 clones, with approximately 54% occurring once and the leading ten covering 10% to 15%. The sequenced sample was CD8+ T cells sorted from blood, obtained at week 24, from a patient treated with tofacitinib. Every receptor here comes from a human donor with alopecia areata. Both conserved end residues are trimmed from each CDR3.

V gene,CDR3 length,J gene,CDR3 protein
TRBV29-1,11,TRBJ1-2,SVRVGSNYGYT
TRBV4-3,13,TRBJ1-6,ASSLTTSYNSPLH
TRBV29-1,13,TRBJ2-1,SVEDPLAGGQLQF
TRBV7-9,13,TRBJ1-1,ASSSGPKGNTEAF
TRBV2,13,TRBJ1-6,ASFPYRAASSPLH
TRBV30,10,TRBJ1-1,AWAGGDTEAF
TRBV27,12,TRBJ1-2,ASSPGLFGNGYT
TRBV25-1,13,TRBJ2-5,ASSGPWTEQETQY
TRBV4-3,11,TRBJ1-4,ASSRSTNEKLF
TRBV27,13,TRBJ1-2,ASSLLGRLSYGYT
TRBV15,11,TRBJ2-7,ATSVTETYEQY
TRBV7-8,14,TRBJ1-6,ASSLDRGQINSPLH
TRBV27,12,TRBJ1-2,ASSYQGATDGYT
TRBV11-2,13,TRBJ2-7,ASSLGGQRSYEQY
TRBV10-3,12,TRBJ2-7,ATRLAGDPYEQY
TRBV23-1,14,TRBJ2-7,ASSRIWGVGSYEQY
TRBV5-1,12,TRBJ1-2,ASSLFPAGDGYT
TRBV5-6,11,TRBJ2-3,ASSYPSTDTQY